This TCR beta chain was sequenced for a study of cytomegalovirus exposure and HLA in healthy donors. About this clone: Its target is unknown.

Study results and limitations: In a later analysis, an Asian-associated ancestry cluster reportedly showed fewer N-insertions than the approximately 670-donor mean.

Germline CDR1 SGHDT, CDR2 YYEEEE. The CDR3 runs 12 residues. V dropped 4 bases and J dropped 10; count of bases not matched to a gene: 5. This PCR relied on a set of 60 Vbeta primers and 13 Jbeta primers. Repertoires were generated with immunoSEQ multiplex PCR, while TCRdb's copy carries only in-frame clones and drops some. The data hold some 80,000 clones, with around 77% observed a single time. Sequenced material: PBMCs. This TCR was sampled from a man over 45 in good health and CMV-seronegative. The chain recombines TRBV5-6 with TRBJ2-1, with 7 bases matching TRBD1. CDR3 region: CASSPDRAEQFF. The CDR3 DNA sequence: TGTGCCAGCAGCCCCGACAGGGCGGAGCAGTTCTTC.